This is a list of T cell receptor beta chains from one sample in a study of T cells in Graves' hyperthyroidism and ophthalmopathy. TCRdb passed the multiplex PCR reads through MiXCR, listing each CDR3 protein once. The sample lists about 250,000 distinct CDR3 sequences, 20% to 25% occurring once. The sequenced sample consisted of blood. These receptor sequences come from a man younger than 45 with Graves' ophthalmopathy. The CDR3 runs from the conserved cysteine through the conserved F or W. A D gene is named only where the DNA matches it firmly. Clone size, where shown, is once, few, many, or a class for clones that have expanded.

TRBV28	TRBD1	many	TRBJ1-6	CASSLTGTKNSPLHF	TGTGCCAGCAGTTTGACAGGGACTAAGAATTCACCCCTCCACTTT
TRBV5-1	-	-	TRBJ1-2	CASSSNGRAGNRYTF	TGCGCCAGCAGTTCGAACGGGAGGGCAGGGAATCGTTACACCTTC
TRBV20-1	-	few	TRBJ1-5	CSASSRPGGQPQHF	TGCAGTGCTAGTTCCAGGCCGGGAGGCCAGCCCCAGCATTTT
TRBV5-1	TRBD2	-	TRBJ2-3	CASSLGPSGTTDTQYF	TGCGCCAGCAGCTTGGGTCCTAGCGGGACCACAGATACGCAGTATTTT
TRBV19	-	-	TRBJ2-3	CASSIGLGRDMQYF	TGTGCCAGTAGTATAGGGCTAGGACGAGATATGCAGTATTTT
TRBV20-1	-	-	TRBJ2-5	CSARGQGPTQETQYF	TGCAGTGCTAGAGGTCAGGGGCCAACCCAAGAGACCCAGTACTTC
TRBV6-5	-	many	TRBJ2-5	CASSYVGGPGETQYF	TGTGCCAGCAGTTACGTTGGAGGACCAGGAGAGACCCAGTACTTC
TRBV11-3	-	many	TRBJ2-5	CASSRALEETQYF	TGTGCCAGCAGCCGAGCCCTTGAGGAGACCCAGTACTTC
TRBV11-3	TRBD1	-	TRBJ1-2	CASSQYSQGFAGYTF	TGTGCCAGCAGCCAATATTCACAGGGGTTTGCTGGCTACACCTTC
TRBV3-1	-	many	TRBJ2-7	CASSPQTRRGIEQYF	TGTGCCAGCAGCCCCCAGACTCGGCGAGGTATCGAGCAGTACTTC
TRBV27	TRBD1	-	TRBJ1-5	CASSLTGTGKNQPQHF	TGTGCCAGCAGTTTAACCGGGACAGGGAAAAATCAGCCCCAGCATTTT
TRBV9	-	many	TRBJ2-7	CASSVGGNRQYEQYF	TGTGCCAGCAGCGTAGGAGGGAACAGGCAATACGAGCAGTACTTC
TRBV2	-	few	TRBJ2-7	CASSETGTYEQYF	TGTGCCAGCAGTGAAACAGGAACCTACGAGCAGTACTTC
TRBV27	TRBD1	-	TRBJ2-5	CASNDRGFGRETQYF	TGTGCCAGCAACGACAGGGGGTTTGGACGGGAGACCCAGTACTTC
TRBV7-2	TRBD1	many	TRBJ1-2	CASSLDRTGREDGYTF	TGTGCCAGCAGCTTGGATAGGACAGGGAGGGAGGATGGCTACACCTTC
TRBV2	-	-	TRBJ1-5	CASSEATGGGQPQHF	TGTGCCAGCAGTGAAGCCACTGGCGGGGGCCAGCCCCAGCATTTT
TRBV28	-	-	TRBJ2-2	CASTGEGLTTGELFF	TGTGCCAGCACCGGAGAGGGGCTGACCACCGGGGAGCTGTTTTTT
TRBV5-8	-	few	TRBJ2-7	CASRFRNERSEQYF	TGTGCCAGCAGATTCCGGAACGAAAGGTCCGAGCAGTACTTC
TRBV5-5	-	many	TRBJ2-5	CASSYDETQYF	TGTGCCAGCAGTTATGATGAGACCCAGTACTTC
TRBV9	-	few	TRBJ2-2	CASSAVPLGWGTTGELFF	TGTGCCAGCAGCGCAGTCCCCTTGGGGTGGGGTACGACCGGGGAGCTGTTTTTT
TRBV3-1	TRBD1	many	TRBJ1-2	CASSLGAQGVVGYTF	TGTGCCAGCAGCCTCGGGGCACAGGGGGTAGTTGGCTACACCTTC
TRBV9	-	-	TRBJ2-3	CASSPSGAFTDTQYF	TGTGCCAGCAGCCCGTCGGGGGCGTTCACAGATACGCAGTATTTT
TRBV11-2	-	-	TRBJ2-5	CASSQASSETQYF	TGTGCCAGCAGCCAAGCCAGTAGTGAGACCCAGTACTTC
TRBV27	TRBD1	-	TRBJ1-2	CASSGQVPARAYGCTF	TGTGCCAGCAGTGGACAGGTCCCAGCACGGGCTTATGGCTGCACCTTC
TRBV10-3	TRBD2	once	TRBJ2-1	CAIKTSGDYNEQFF	TGTGCCATCAAGACTAGCGGAGATTACAATGAGCAGTTCTTC
TRBV28	-	many	TRBJ2-7	CASSFPRRLAYEQYF	TGTGCCAGCAGTTTCCCACGCAGGTTGGCCTACGAGCAGTACTTC
TRBV11-2	-	-	TRBJ1-3	CASSLYSSVIPGNTIYF	TGTGCCAGCAGCTTATACTCCAGTGTCATCCCTGGAAACACCATATATTTT
TRBV30	TRBD1	many	TRBJ1-2	CAWRRGTDGYTF	TGTGCCTGGAGGAGGGGGACAGATGGCTACACCTTC
TRBV9	-	few	TRBJ2-2	CASSVDGRDTGELFF	TGTGCCAGCAGCGTAGACGGGAGAGACACCGGGGAGCTGTTTTTT
TRBV11-2	-	many	TRBJ1-3	CASSFISDPSSGNTIYF	TGTGCCAGCAGCTTCATCTCGGACCCGAGCTCTGGAAACACCATATATTTT